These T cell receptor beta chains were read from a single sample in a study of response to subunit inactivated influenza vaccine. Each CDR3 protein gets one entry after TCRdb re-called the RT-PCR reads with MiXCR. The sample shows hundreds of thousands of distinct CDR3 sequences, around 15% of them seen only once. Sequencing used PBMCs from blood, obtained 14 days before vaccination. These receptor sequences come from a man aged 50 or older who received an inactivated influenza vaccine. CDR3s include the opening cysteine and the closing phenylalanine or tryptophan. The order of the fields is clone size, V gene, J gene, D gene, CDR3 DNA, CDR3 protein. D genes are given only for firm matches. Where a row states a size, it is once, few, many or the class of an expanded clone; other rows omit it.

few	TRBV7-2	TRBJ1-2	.	TGTGCCAGCAGCTTAGCCGGGGTTGGGGCGGACTATGGCTACACCTTC	CASSLAGVGADYGYTF
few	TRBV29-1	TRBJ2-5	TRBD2	TGCAGCGTCCGACTGGTTAGCGGGAGTCCCAAAGAGACCCAGTACTTC	CSVRLVSGSPKETQYF
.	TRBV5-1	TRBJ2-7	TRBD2	TGCGCCAGCAGCTCCCCGGGGGGTAGCGGTTCCTCCTACGAGCAGTACTTC	CASSSPGGSGSSYEQYF
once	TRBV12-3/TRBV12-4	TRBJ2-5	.	TGTGCCAGCGGGACTCCTGGAGAGACCCAGTACTTC	CASGTPGETQYF
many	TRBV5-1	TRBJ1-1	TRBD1	TGCGCCAGCAGCCGACAGGGCGACAACACTGAAGCTTTCTTT	CASSRQGDNTEAFF
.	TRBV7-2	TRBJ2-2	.	TGTGCCAGCAGCTCTGGAGGTATTGGAACCGGGGAGCTGTTTTTT	CASSSGGIGTGELFF
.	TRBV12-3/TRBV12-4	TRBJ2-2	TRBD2	TGTGCCAGCAGCCCCCTAGCGGGAGCCACCGGGGAGCTGTTTTTT	CASSPLAGATGELFF
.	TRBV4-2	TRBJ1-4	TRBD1	TGTGCCAGCAGCCGCCGCGGAGATATCGAGGGACAGGGGGAAAAACTGTTTTTT	CASSRRGDIEGQGEKLFF
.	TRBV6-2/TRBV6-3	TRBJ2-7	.	TGTGCCAGCAGTTCCCGACAGGCTAGCTCCTACGAGCAGTACTTC	CASSSRQASSYEQYF
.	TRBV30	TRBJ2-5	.	TGTGCCTCGGGACGGTACCAAGAGACCCAGTACTTC	CASGRYQETQYF
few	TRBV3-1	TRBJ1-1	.	TGTGCCAGCAGTCTGAGGGCCTCGCAAGCTTTCTTT	CASSLRASQAFF
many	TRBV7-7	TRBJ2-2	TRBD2	TGTGCCAGCAGCCGAGGGACTAGCGGGAACACCGGGGAGCTGTTTTTT	CASSRGTSGNTGELFF
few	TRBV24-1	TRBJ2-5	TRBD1	TGTGCCACCAGTGAAAGAGCCGGACAGGGTGGCGAGACCCAGTACTTC	CATSERAGQGGETQYF
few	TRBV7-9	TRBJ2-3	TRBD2	TGTGCCAGCACCATACTAGCGTCCTTACTCACAGATACGCAGTATTTT	CASTILASLLTDTQYF
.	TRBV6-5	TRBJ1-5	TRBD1	TGTGCCAGCAGTTTAAACGCGGGACAGGGCAATCAGCCCCAGCATTTT	CASSLNAGQGNQPQHF
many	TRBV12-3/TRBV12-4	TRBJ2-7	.	TGTGCCAGCAGTGATTTCCGGGGGTCCTACGAGCAGTACTTC	CASSDFRGSYEQYF
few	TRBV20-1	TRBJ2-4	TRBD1	TGCAGTGCCCCGGGACAGGGGATCAGAAACATTCAGTACTTC	CSAPGQGIRNIQYF